The entry that follows covers one TCR beta chain sequence. The target antigen is unknown. The data originate from a study of blood T cells in healthy people across ages. Study findings and constraints: Those diversity estimates obtained from one million T cells were thought to be underestimates. The recorded TCR beta diversity per million T cells decreased in a roughly linear manner with age.

With a J-beta primer mix and a sample-barcoded 5' primer, a second PCR ran about 7 to 11 cycles. With 12 random nucleotides, a template-switch adaptor tagged each individual cDNA molecule. TCRdb re-called the 5' RACE reads with MiXCR, one entry per CDR3 protein. Altogether 980,000 or so distinct CDR3 sequences are present, about 48% being singletons, with the ten largest covering roughly 13%. The sample consisted of blood. The source is a man aged 25-45 years in good health.

This CDR3 reads CASLRTDTQYF. CDR3 sequence (DNA): TGTGCCAGCCTCCGCACAGATACGCAGTATTTT. This rearrangement joins TRBV6-1 to TRBJ2-3; D remains unclear. The germline V gene encodes CDR1 MNHNS and CDR2 SASEGT. V was trimmed by 8 bases and J by 1 base, leaving 4 bases between them. CDR3 length equals 11 residues.